These T cell receptor beta chains were read from a single sample in a study of blood T cells in healthy people across ages. TCRdb reprocessed the 5' RACE reads via MiXCR and lists one record per CDR3 protein. The data show about 840,000 distinct CDR3 sequences, almost 30% seen once. These data were likewise used in another study, on T cells of mothers and their children.

Input material: blood. Receptors originate from a middle-aged woman in good health. Both conserved end residues are trimmed from each CDR3.

v_gene	CDR3aa
TRBV4-1	ASSAGTTSYEQY
TRBV29-1	SVEEGLGITNYGYT
TRBV6-2/TRBV6-3	ASSRPSGTEAF
TRBV28	ASSSERDRGRSTDTQY
TRBV5-1	ASSWPGSSYEQY
TRBV6-5	ASSSGVYNEQF
TRBV11-2	ASSLNSRFNYGYT
TRBV7-9	ASSHDVSQETQY
TRBV9	ASSDDGGVQETQY
TRBV5-5	ASSFDQGETHGYT
TRBV5-4	ASSPSGGGPEAF
TRBV7-2	ASSTGQASGNTIY
TRBV12-3/TRBV12-4	ASRLGGDSYEQY
TRBV6-5	ASSYTGGETQY
TRBV4-1	ASSQFDRETDEQY
TRBV7-8	ASSLAYLSYT
TRBV28	ASGFSSYEQY
TRBV9	ASSVWAGGTDTQY
TRBV20-1	SATETGLNTEAF
TRBV7-2	ASSPDRAGSAEKLF
TRBV29-1	SVGSGSNYNEQY
TRBV30	AWSVQSIQY
TRBV15	ATSRDRRNTEAF
TRBV20-1	SASLAGQGNTEAF
TRBV9	ASSGGTGSVERLF
TRBV20-1	SARDPNTDEQF
TRBV3-1	AGSSTVNTEAF
TRBV12-3/TRBV12-4	ASSLTSGGPLAKNIQY
TRBV20-1	SARVFENYGYT
TRBV20-1	SARVPGQGAVRTGELF
TRBV25-1	ASSDTGRDQETQY
TRBV4-3	ASSQGDRGDQPQH
TRBV5-1	ASSAGDHSNQPQH
TRBV4-1	ASSQRQEQY
TRBV6-1	ASSFQQGDTEAF
TRBV7-6	ASSLGAGTYNEQF
TRBV15	ATSRDGRETDTQY
TRBV20-1	SAKGQAGANVLT
TRBV12-3/TRBV12-4	ASSFYDGTFAAEAF
TRBV28	ASRSAGGPSYNEQF
TRBV20-1	SAPLAGKYNEQF
TRBV7-9	ASREGGPSYEQY
TRBV6-6	ASTGQLGEKLF
TRBV6-6	ASSRQGRTEAF
TRBV6-4	VSSTAGQTSGNTIY